Sequencing of this TCR beta chain was carried out in a study of T-cell reconstitution after alpha-beta-depleted transplantation in children. This clonotype was observed many times. Its antigen remains unknown. V was trimmed by 5 bases and J by 0 bases, leaving 17 bases between them. The CDR3 length is 17 residues. CDR1 and CDR2 (germline): SGHTA, FQGNSA. Unique molecular identifiers were used in preparing the TCRbeta library. A single record per CDR3 protein comes from TCRdb applying MiXCR to the PCR reads. Of tens of thousands of distinct CDR3 sequences in the sample, roughly 4.9% were seen once. Study-wide results and limits: Elevated TCRbeta diversity at day 60 was traced, in some patients, to surviving recipient T cells and thymic progenitors. The study reportedly traced alpha-beta T cells about two months after transplant to several hundred expanded graft clones. When one year had passed after transplant, most T-cell counts and diversity came from newly produced T cells.

J is TRBJ2-4 and V is TRBV7-2; perhaps TRBD2 as D (6 bases). The source of this sequence is a boy under two years old who had a stem cell transplant for acute myeloid leukemia, so the T cells may come from the graft donor. Sequenced material: PBMCs, mostly from graft donor cells, taken 180 days after TCRalphabeta/CD19-depleted stem cell transplant. The CDR3 DNA sequence: TGTGCCAGCAGCACCCCGGGACTTTCCCTAGCCAAAAACATTCAGTACTTC. Translation gives CASSTPGLSLAKNIQYF.